The subject of this entry is one T cell receptor beta chain. Its antigen is unknown. Possible read error: a much larger clone is one base away. The CDR3 end shows no conserved phenylalanine or tryptophan, and so a read error is likely. The iRepertoire nested amplicon-rescue multiplex PCR amplified TCR alpha and beta CDR3s from RNA. One-step reverse transcription and amplification started from approximately 100-400 ng of tissue mRNA or PBMC total RNA. TCRdb recomputed calls from the multiplex PCR reads with MiXCR, one row per CDR3 protein. The sample shows tens of thousands of distinct CDR3 sequences, under 30% of them seen only once. This sample was included in a study of glioma-infiltrating T cells. In germline, CDR1 is SQVTM, CDR2 ANQGSEA. Trimming cost V 4 bases and J 8 bases, with 14 bases left between them. The CDR3 totals 12 residues. Study observations and caveats: Tissue-blood divergence was below expectation in non-neoplastic patients, above in gliomas. Tissue and blood shared very few CDR3 sequences.

The sample consisted of glioma tissue, nonneoplastic brain tissue, or PBMCs (not recorded which). This receptor was identified in a human donor with low-grade glioma or glioblastoma, undergoing nonglioma brain surgery, or in good health (not recorded which). The rearrangement joins TRBV29-1 to TRBJ1-2; the D is unclear. As DNA, the CDR3 is TGCAGCGTTGGTGAAGGGTATAGGGGCTACACCCTC. Translation gives CSVGEGYRGYTL.